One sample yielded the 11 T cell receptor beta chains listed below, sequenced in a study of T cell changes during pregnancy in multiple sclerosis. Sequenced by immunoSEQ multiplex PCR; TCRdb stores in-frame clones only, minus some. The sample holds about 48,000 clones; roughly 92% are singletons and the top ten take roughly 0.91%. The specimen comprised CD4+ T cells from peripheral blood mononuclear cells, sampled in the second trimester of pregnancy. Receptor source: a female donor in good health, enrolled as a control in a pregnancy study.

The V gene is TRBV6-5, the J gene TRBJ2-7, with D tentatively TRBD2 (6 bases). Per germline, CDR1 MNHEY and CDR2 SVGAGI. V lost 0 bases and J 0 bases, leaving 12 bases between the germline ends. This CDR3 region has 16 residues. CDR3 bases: TGTGCCAGCAGTTACTCGACGAGGGGACTCTCCTACGAGCAGTACTTC. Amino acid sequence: CASSYSTRGLSYEQYF.

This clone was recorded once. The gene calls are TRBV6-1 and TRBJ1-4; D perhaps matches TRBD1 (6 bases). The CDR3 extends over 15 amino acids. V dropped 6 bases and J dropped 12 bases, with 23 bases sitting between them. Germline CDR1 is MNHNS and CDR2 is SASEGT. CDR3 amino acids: CASRTLFPSEGELFF. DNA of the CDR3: TGTGCCAGCAGGACCCTTTTCCCGTCTGAGGGGGAACTGTTTTTT.

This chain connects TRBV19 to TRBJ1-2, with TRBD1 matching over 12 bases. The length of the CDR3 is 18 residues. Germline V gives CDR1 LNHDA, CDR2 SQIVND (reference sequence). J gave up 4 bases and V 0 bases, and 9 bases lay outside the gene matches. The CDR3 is CASSIDGTGGTFSYGYTF. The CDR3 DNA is TGTGCCAGTAGTATAGATGGGACAGGGGGCACCTTTTCCTATGGCTACACCTTC.

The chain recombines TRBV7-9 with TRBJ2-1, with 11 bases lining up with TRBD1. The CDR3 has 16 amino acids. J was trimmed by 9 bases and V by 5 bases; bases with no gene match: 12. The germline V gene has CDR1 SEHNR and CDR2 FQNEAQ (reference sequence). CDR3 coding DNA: TGTGCCAGCAGCGCATCCGGGACAGGGGGTTGGAGTGAGCAGTTCTTC. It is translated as CASSASGTGGWSEQFF. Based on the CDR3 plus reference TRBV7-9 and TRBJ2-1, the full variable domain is DTGVSQNPRHKITKRGQNVTFRCDPISEHNRLYWYRQTLGQGPEFLTYFQNEAQLEKSRLLSDRFSAERPKGSFSTLEIQRTEQGDSAMYLCASSASGTGGWSEQFFGPGTRLTVL.

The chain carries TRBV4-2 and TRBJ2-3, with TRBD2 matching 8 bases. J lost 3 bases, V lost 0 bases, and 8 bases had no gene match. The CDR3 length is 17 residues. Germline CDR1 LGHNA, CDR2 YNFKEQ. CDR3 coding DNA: TGTGCCAGCAGCCAAGATACCGAGCGGGGGAGGACAGATACGCAGTATTTT. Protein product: CASSQDTERGRTDTQYF.

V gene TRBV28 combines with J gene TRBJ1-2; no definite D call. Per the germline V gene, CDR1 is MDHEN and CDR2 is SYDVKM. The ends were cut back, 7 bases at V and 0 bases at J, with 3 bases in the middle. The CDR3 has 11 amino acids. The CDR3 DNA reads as TGTGCCAGCACCTCTAACTATGGCTACACCTTC. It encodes CASTSNYGYTF.

CDR3 nucleotide sequence: TGTGCCAGCAGCCAAGAGGGCAGTCGCTCCTACGAGCAGTACTTC. This sequence encodes CASSQEGSRSYEQYF. The gene calls are TRBV4-2 and TRBJ2-7, with D uncertain. From germline, CDR1 is LGHNA and CDR2 YNFKEQ. The CDR3 is 15 amino acids. Between the trimmed V and J ends, which lost 0 bases and 0 bases, there was a span of 9 bases.

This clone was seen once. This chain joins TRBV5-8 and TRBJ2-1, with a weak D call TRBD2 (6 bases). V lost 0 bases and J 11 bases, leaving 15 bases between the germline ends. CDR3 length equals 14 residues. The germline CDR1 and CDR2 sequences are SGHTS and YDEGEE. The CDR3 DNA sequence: TGTGCCAGCAGCTTGGCTGACGGACTAATGAAGCAGTTCTTC. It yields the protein CASSLADGLMKQFF.

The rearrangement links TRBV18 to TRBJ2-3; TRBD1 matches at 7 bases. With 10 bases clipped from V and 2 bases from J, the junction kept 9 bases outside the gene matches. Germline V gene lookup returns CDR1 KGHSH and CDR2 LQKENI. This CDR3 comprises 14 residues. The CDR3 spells CATSRDSSTDTQYF. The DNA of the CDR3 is TGTGCCACATCCCGGGACAGTTCCACAGATACGCAGTATTTT.

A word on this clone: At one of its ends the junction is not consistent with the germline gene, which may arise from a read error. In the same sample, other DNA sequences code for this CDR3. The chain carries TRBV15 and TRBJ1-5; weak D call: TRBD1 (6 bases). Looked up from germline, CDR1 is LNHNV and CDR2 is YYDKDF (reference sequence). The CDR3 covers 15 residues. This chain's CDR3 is CATSRDLRGGQPQHF. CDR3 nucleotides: TGTGCCACTAGCAGAGATTTGAGGGGGGGACAGCCCCAGCATTTT.

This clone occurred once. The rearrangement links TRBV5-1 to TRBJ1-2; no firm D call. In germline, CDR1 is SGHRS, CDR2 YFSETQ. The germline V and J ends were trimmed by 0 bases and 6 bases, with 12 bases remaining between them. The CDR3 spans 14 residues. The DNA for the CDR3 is TGCGCCAGCAGCTTGGGTTCTAATCCACATGGCTACACCTTC. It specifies CASSLGSNPHGYTF.